This T cell receptor (beta chain) was sequenced for a study of T cell repertoires in cytomegalovirus infection (dated by TCRdb to about 2019). A note on the overall study: Recently identified HLA-C-restricted CMV epitopes, whose presentation resists viral immunomodulation, were targeted by peptide stimulations together with well-studied HLA-B-restricted epitopes. Because public TCR beta signatures pointed to carriage of CMV infection together with the matching HLA type, the HLA type of each donor mattered for the analysis.

The sample's treatment or condition label, decoded: in vitro stimulation with specific CMV peptide epitopes to enrich CMV-specific T cells. Findings and caveats that apply to the study as a whole: In both this cohort and an independent roughly 360-donor cohort, the cumulative frequency of public TCR beta family members distinguished carriers of CMV infection plus the relevant HLA type. The ex vivo response was dominated by HLA-C-restricted CMV-specific TCR beta clonotypes, which also provided the single most frequent clonotype in two of eight donors.

Sequencing took place on an Illumina HiSeq 1500. Using fastp at Q25 and MiXCR, TCRdb reprocessed the public reads and kept productive beta chains. All rows with the same CDR3 protein become a single entry with the most common DNA and genes. The sample table contains about 830,000 distinct CDR3 sequences; only one count was recorded for less than 35% of them. Roughly an eighth of the sample comes from the top ten. Between the V and J ends, shortened by 3 bases and 3 bases respectively, the junction contains 11 bases. CDR1 is given as SGHTA and CDR2 as FQGNSA, both from the germline V gene. Its CDR3 holds 15 amino acids, cysteine through phenylalanine. Of the read, only the CDR3 DNA is kept; its 45 bases are in frame from base 1. This clonotype was detected ten times or more. Which antigen it targets is not known. No qualities accompany the bases; no much larger clone lies one base away.

The specimen was cultured CD8+ T cells from PBMCs, collected from culture after CMV antigen stimulation. The V and J segments used are TRBV7-2 and TRBJ2-2, and the D gene may be TRBD2, 6 bases matching. This clonotype was obtained from a human donor in good health (CMV status not recorded). Some clones in this sample may be carry-over from other donors' samples. For the CDR3, the sequence is CASSLGGADTGELFF. The nucleotide sequence is TGTGCCAGCAGCTTGGGCGGGGCTGACACCGGGGAGCTGTTTTTT. With the portions outside the CDR3 filled from the reference TRBV7-2 and TRBJ2-2 genes, the complete variable region becomes GAGVSQSPSNKVTEKGKDVELRCDPISGHTALYWYRQSLGQGLEFLIYFQGNSAPDKSGLPSDRFSAERTGGSVSTLTIQRTQQEDSAVYLCASSLGGADTGELFFGEGSRLTVL.